This T cell receptor beta chain emerged from a study of T cell responses to AZD1222 COVID-19 vaccine. This CDR3 comprises 16 residues. V was clipped by 2 bases and J by 0 bases; unmatched bases: 5. Germline-derived CDR1 and CDR2 are SGHDT and YYEEEE. Sequenced by immunoSEQ multiplex PCR; TCRdb stores in-frame clones only, minus some. The table has more than 90,000 clones, about nine tenths seen once. The V gene is TRBV5-6, the J gene TRBJ1-3, with TRBD1 matching 7 bases. The sample was peripheral blood, taken on day 0 of AZD1222 vaccination. This receptor was taken from an adult in good health. CDR3 sequence (DNA): TGTGCCAGCAGCTTCGCAGGGGGATACTCTGGAAACACCATATATTTT. Its protein is CASSFAGGYSGNTIYF.